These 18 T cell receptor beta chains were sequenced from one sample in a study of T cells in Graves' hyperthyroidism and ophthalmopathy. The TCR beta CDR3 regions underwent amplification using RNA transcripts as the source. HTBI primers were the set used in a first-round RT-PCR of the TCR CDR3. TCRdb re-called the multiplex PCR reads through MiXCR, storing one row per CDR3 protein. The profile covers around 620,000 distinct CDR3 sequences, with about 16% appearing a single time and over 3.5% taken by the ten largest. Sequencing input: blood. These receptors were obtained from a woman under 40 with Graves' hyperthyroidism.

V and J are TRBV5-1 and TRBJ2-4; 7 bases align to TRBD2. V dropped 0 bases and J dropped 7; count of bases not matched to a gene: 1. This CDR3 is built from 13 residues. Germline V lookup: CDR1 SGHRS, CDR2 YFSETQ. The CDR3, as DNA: TGCGCCAGCAGCTTGGGGGAGGGGAACATTCAGTACTTC. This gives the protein CASSLGEGNIQYF.

The CDR3 DNA reads as TGTGCCAGCAACATTGGGGGGAAAGACGAGCAGTACTTC. The encoded protein is CASNIGGKDEQYF. This chain connects TRBV13 to TRBJ2-7; perhaps TRBD2 as D (6 bases). V gave up 7 bases and J gave up 5 bases, with 15 bases separating them. The germline V gene has CDR1 PRHDT and CDR2 FYEKMQ (reference sequence). The CDR3 extends over 13 amino acids.

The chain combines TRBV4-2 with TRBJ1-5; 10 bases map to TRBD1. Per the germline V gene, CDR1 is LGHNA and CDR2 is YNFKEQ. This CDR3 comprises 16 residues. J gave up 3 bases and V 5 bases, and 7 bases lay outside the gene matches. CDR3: CASSSGQGVSNQPQHF. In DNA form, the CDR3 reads TGTGCCAGCAGCTCCGGACAGGGGGTGTCCAATCAGCCCCAGCATTTT.

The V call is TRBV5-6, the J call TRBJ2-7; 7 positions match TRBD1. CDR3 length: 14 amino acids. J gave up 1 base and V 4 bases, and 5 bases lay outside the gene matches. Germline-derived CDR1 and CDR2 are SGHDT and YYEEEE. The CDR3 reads CASSPQGQSYEQYF. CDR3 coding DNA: TGTGCCAGCAGCCCCCAGGGACAGTCCTACGAGCAGTACTTC.

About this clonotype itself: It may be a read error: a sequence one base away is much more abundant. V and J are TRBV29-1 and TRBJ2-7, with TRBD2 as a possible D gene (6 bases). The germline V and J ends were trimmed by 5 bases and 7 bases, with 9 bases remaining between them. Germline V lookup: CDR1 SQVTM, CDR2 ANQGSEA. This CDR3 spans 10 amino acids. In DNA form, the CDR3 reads TGCAGCGTTAAGGAGGGTGAGCAGTACTTC. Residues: CSVKEGEQYF.

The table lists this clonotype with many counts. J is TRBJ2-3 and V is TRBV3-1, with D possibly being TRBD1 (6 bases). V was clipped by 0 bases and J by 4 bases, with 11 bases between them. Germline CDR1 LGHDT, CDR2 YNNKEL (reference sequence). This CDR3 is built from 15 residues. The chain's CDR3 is CASSQEGQTPDTQYF. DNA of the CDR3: TGTGCCAGCAGCCAAGAAGGACAGACCCCAGATACGCAGTATTTT.

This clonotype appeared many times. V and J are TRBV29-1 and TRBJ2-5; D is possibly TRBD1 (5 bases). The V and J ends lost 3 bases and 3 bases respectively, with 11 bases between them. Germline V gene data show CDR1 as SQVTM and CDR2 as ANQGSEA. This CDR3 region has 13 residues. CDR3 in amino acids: CSVELSGKETQYF. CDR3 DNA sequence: TGCAGCGTTGAGTTATCAGGGAAAGAGACCCAGTACTTC.

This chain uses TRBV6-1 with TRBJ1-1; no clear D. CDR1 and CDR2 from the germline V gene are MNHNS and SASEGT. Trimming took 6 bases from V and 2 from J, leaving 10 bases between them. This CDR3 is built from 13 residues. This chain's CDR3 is CASSKNLNTEAFF. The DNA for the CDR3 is TGTGCCAGCAGCAAAAACCTAAACACTGAAGCTTTCTTT.

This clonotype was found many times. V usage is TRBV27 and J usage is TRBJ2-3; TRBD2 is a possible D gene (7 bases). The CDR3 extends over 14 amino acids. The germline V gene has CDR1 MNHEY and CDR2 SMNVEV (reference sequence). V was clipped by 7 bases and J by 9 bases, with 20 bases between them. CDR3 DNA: TGTGCCAGCACCTCTTCGGGGAGGGGGGCCACGCAGTATTTT. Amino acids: CASTSSGRGATQYF.

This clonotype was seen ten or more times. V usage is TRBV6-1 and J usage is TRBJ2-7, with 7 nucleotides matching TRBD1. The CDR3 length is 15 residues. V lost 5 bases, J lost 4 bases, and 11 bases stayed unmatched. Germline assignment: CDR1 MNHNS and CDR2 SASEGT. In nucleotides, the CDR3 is TGTGCCAGCAGTATTCAATCGAACAGGGGTTACGAGCAGTACTTC. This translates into CASSIQSNRGYEQYF.

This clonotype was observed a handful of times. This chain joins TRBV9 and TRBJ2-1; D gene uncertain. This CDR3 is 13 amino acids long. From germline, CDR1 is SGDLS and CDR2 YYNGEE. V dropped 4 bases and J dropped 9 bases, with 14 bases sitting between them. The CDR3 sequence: CASSHGLRGEQFF. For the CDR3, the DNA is TGTGCCAGCAGCCACGGGTTACGTGGTGAGCAGTTCTTC.

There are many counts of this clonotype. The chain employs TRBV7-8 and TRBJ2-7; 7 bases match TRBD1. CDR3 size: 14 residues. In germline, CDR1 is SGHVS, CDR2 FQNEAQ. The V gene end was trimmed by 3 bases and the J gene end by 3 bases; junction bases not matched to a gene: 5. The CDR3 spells CASSFRQGGYEQYF. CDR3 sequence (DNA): TGTGCCAGCAGCTTCCGACAGGGCGGCTACGAGCAGTACTTC. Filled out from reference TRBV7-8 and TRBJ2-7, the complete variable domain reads GAGVSQSPRYKVAKRGQDVALRCDPISGHVSLFWYQQALGQGPEFLTYFQNEAQLDKSGLPSDRFFAERPEGSVSTLKIQRTQQEDSAVYLCASSFRQGGYEQYFGPGTRLTVT.

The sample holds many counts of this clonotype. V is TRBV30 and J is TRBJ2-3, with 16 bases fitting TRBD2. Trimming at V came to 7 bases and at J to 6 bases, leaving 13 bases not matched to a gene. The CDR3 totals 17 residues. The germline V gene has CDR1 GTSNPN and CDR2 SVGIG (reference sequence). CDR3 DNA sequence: TGTGCCTTGGAAGGGACTAGCGGGAGGGCCATATTGGATACGCAGTATTTT. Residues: CALEGTSGRAILDTQYF.

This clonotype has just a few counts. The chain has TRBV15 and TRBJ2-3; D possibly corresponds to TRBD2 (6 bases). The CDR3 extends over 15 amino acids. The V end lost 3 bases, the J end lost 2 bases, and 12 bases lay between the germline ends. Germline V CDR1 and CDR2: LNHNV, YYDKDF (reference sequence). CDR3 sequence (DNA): TGTGCCACCAGCAGTGGTCGGAGGGCCACAGATACGCAGTATTTT. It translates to CATSSGRRATDTQYF. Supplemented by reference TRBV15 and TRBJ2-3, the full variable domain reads DAMVIQNPRYQVTQFGKPVTLSCSQTLNHNVMYWYQQKSSQAPKLLFHYYDKDFNNEADTPDNFQSRRPNTSFCFLDIRSPGLGDTAMYLCATSSGRRATDTQYFGPGTRLTVL.

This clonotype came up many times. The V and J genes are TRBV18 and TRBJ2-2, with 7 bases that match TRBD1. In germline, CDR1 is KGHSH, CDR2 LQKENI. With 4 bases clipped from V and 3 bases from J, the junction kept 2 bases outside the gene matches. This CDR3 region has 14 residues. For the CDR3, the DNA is TGTGCCAGCTCACGACAGGGCTACACCGGGGAGCTGTTTTTT. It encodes CASSRQGYTGELFF.

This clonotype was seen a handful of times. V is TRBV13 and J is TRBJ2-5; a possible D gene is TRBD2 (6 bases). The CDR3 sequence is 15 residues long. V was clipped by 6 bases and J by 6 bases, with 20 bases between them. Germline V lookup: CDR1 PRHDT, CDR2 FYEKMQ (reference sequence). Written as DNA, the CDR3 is TGTGCCAGCAGGGAGGGCGGAAGGTCGGTAAAGACCCAGTACTTC. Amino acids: CASREGGRSVKTQYF.

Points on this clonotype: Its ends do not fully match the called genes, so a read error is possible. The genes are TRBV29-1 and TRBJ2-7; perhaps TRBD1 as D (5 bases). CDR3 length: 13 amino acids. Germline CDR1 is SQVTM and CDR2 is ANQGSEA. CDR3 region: CSVARGSSDEQYF. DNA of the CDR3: TGCAGCGTTGCTAGGGGCTCCTCCGACGAGCAGTACTTC.

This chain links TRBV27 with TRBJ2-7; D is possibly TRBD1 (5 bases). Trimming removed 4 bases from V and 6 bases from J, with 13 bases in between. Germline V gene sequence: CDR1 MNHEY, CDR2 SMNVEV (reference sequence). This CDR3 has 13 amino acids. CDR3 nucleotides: TGTGCCAGCAGTTACCCAAGGGGCGGCGAGCAGTACTTC. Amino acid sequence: CASSYPRGGEQYF.